These T cell receptor beta chains were read from a single sample in a study of lymphopenia after photon versus proton radiotherapy. TCRdb's copy holds only in-frame clones and misses some; the assay was immunoSEQ multiplex PCR. The data hold 77,000 or so clones, with around 83% observed a single time. The input for sequencing was peripheral blood, taken from a patient treated with proton-based radiotherapy. All receptors derive from a man aged 55 to 70 with pancreatic cancer. The CDR3 runs from the conserved cysteine through the conserved F or W. A D gene is named only where the DNA matches it firmly. Expanded clones are given a class, and other clones once, few, many or no size at all.

v_gene	d_gene	abundance	j_gene	CDR3aa	CDR3nt
TRBV9	-	-	TRBJ2-2	CASSVVPGTGELFF	TGTGCCAGCAGCGTAGTCCCGGGAACCGGGGAGCTGTTTTTT
TRBV4-2	-	once	TRBJ2-1	CASSQVENYNEQFF	TGTGCCAGCAGCCAAGTCGAGAACTACAATGAGCAGTTCTTC
TRBV28	-	-	TRBJ1-5	CASSSAHINQPQHF	TGCGCCAGCAGTTCCGCACATATTAATCAGCCCCAGCATTTT
TRBV5-1	TRBD2	few	TRBJ2-1	CASIPGLAGDEQFF	TGCGCCAGCATTCCGGGACTAGCTGGCGATGAGCAGTTCTTC
TRBV28	TRBD1	once	TRBJ1-1	CASSSLQGTNTEAFF	TGTGCCAGCAGTTCCCTACAGGGGACGAACACTGAAGCTTTCTTT
TRBV30	TRBD1	-	TRBJ1-2	CAWSVLSTGGPNYGYTF	TGTGCCTGGAGTGTACTGTCGACAGGGGGCCCTAACTATGGCTACACCTTC
TRBV2	TRBD1	-	TRBJ2-7	CASSEARGTGESEQYF	TGTGCCAGCAGTGAAGCAAGGGGGACAGGTGAATCCGAGCAGTACTTC
TRBV11-3	-	-	TRBJ2-1	CANNEQFF	TGTGCCAACAATGAGCAGTTCTTC
TRBV12-2	-	-	TRBJ2-2	CASREGTSGSNTGELFF	TGTGCAAGTCGCGAAGGGACTAGCGGTTCTAACACCGGGGAGCTGTTTTTT
TRBV6-1	TRBD1	-	TRBJ2-7	CASGQTGTPYEQYF	TGTGCCAGCGGACAGACAGGGACCCCCTACGAGCAGTACTTC